These 28 T cell receptor beta chains came from one sample sequenced in a study of cytomegalovirus exposure and HLA in healthy donors. Amplification used 60 Vbeta primers and 13 Jbeta primers. Clones were sequenced by immunoSEQ multiplex PCR, and TCRdb holds only the in-frame ones, with some missing. This sample has 110,000 to 150,000 clones, with approximately 73% found just once. Sequencing was done on a sample of PBMCs. The receptors come from a human donor in good health.

The sample holds one count of this clone. The chain is built from TRBV29-1 and TRBJ1-4; D is ambiguous. CDR3 size: 13 residues. V dropped 6 bases and J dropped 7 bases, with 15 bases sitting between them. Germline CDR1 SQVTM, CDR2 ANQGSEA. This CDR3 reads CSVYDGLSEKLFF. The CDR3 DNA is TGCAGCGTCTACGACGGACTGTCTGAAAAACTGTTTTTT. The full variable domain, with the rest looked up from reference TRBV29-1 and TRBJ1-4, is SAVISQKPSRDICQRGTSLTIQCQVDSQVTMMFWYRQQPGQSLTLIATANQGSEATYESGFVIDKFPISRPNLTFSTLTVSNMSPEDSSIYLCSVYDGLSEKLFFGSGTQLSVL.

This chain uses TRBV4-2 with TRBJ1-4; 7 bases match TRBD1. CDR1 and CDR2 from the germline V gene are LGHNA and YNFKEQ. This CDR3 spans 15 amino acids. V shed 5 bases and J 7 bases; nucleotides not matched to a gene: 10. CDR3 nucleotide sequence: TGTGCCAGCAGCTCATCAAGGGGGCGCGGTGAAAAACTGTTTTTT. Its translation: CASSSSRGRGEKLFF.

A few counts support this clone. This sequence joins TRBV2 and TRBJ2-5; 8 bases are shared with TRBD2. The length of the CDR3 is 13 residues. Germline-derived CDR1 and CDR2 are SNHLY and FYNNEI. J gave up 5 bases and V 4 bases, and 3 bases lay outside the gene matches. CDR3 region: CASSGAGVETQYF. CDR3 sequence (DNA): TGTGCCAGCAGTGGAGCGGGAGTGGAGACCCAGTACTTC.

This clone was seen more than once but under ten times. This rearrangement joins TRBV5-4 to TRBJ2-5; 8 bases match TRBD2. With V trimmed by 1 base and J by 2 bases, 4 bases remained unmatched. This CDR3 has 15 residues. Germline CDR1 and CDR2: SGHNT and YYREEE (reference sequence). CDR3 sequence reads: CASSLRLAGQETQYF. The CDR3 region has the DNA TGTGCCAGCAGCTTGAGGTTAGCGGGGCAAGAGACCCAGTACTTC.

This clone appeared once. The chain employs TRBV7-2 and TRBJ2-2; D unresolved. The CDR3 contains 14 residues. V lost 3 bases, J lost 0 bases, and 5 bases lay in between. Germline assignment: CDR1 SGHTA and CDR2 FQGNSA. The CDR3 loop reads CASSFSANTGELFF. The DNA for the CDR3 is TGTGCCAGCAGCTTTTCAGCGAACACCGGGGAGCTGTTTTTT.

The rearrangement links TRBV4-1 to TRBJ1-1, with D possibly TRBD1 on 5 matching bases. V lost 1 base, J lost 5 bases, and 11 bases lay in between. Germline V gene data show CDR1 as MGHRA and CDR2 as YSYEKL. The CDR3 is 14 amino acids. CDR3: CASSQAAGGTEAFF. CDR3 bases: TGCGCCAGCAGCCAAGCCGCCGGGGGAACTGAAGCTTTCTTT.

The rearrangement links TRBV27 to TRBJ2-7; 14 bases are a match to TRBD2. Germline CDR1 and CDR2: MNHEY and SMNVEV (reference sequence). The V gene end was trimmed by 6 bases and the J gene end by 2 bases; junction bases not matched to a gene: 3. This CDR3 contains 15 residues. This CDR3 reads CASRPGLAGAYEQYF. CDR3 in DNA: TGTGCCAGCAGGCCGGGACTAGCGGGAGCCTACGAGCAGTACTTC.

V is TRBV18 and J is TRBJ1-2; D may be TRBD1 (6 bases). Trimming left V 0 bases short and J 5 bases short, with 7 bases between. Looked up from germline, CDR1 is KGHSH and CDR2 is LQKENI. CDR3 size: 13 residues. The CDR3 DNA sequence: TGTGCCAGCTCACCACCTGGACAGTATGGCTACACCTTC. This encodes CASSPPGQYGYTF.

The chain couples TRBV15 to TRBJ2-7; 13 bases are a match to TRBD2. Germline assignment: CDR1 LNHNV and CDR2 YYDKDF (reference sequence). V dropped 3 bases and J dropped 2; count of bases not matched to a gene: 4. This CDR3 comprises 16 residues. CDR3 residues: CATSRGTSGVPYEQYF. The CDR3 DNA reads as TGTGCCACCAGCAGGGGGACTAGCGGGGTTCCCTACGAGCAGTACTTC.

The J gene is TRBJ2-3, the V gene TRBV14, with 7 bases lining up with TRBD1. CDR1 SGHDN and CDR2 FVKESK come from the germline V gene. CDR3 size: 19 residues. Trimming at V came to 0 bases and at J to 0 bases, leaving 12 bases not matched to a gene. CDR3 protein: CASSQDWRTGPSSTDTQYF. The CDR3, as DNA: TGTGCCAGCAGCCAAGATTGGAGGACAGGCCCTTCTAGCACAGATACGCAGTATTTT.

The chain carries TRBV7-6 and TRBJ2-1; 8 bases are a match to TRBD2. V was pared by 3 bases and J by 5 bases, with 6 bases of the junction left unmatched. Germline V gives CDR1 SGHVS, CDR2 FNYEAQ. The CDR3 contains 15 residues. CDR3 protein: CASSLSGLVNNEQFF. The CDR3 coding sequence is TGTGCCAGCAGCTTGTCGGGACTAGTAAACAATGAGCAGTTCTTC. The variable domain in full, with the rest retrieved from reference TRBV7-6 and TRBJ2-1, is GAGVSQSPRYKVTKRGQDVALRCDPISGHVSLYWYRQALGQGPEFLTYFNYEAQQDKSGLPNDRFSAERPEGSISTLTIQRTEQRDSAMYRCASSLSGLVNNEQFFGPGTRLTVL.

V and J are TRBV6-1 and TRBJ1-1; maybe TRBD1 (5 bases). CDR3 size: 11 residues. With 8 bases removed from V and 9 bases from J, the gap between germline ends came to 13 bases. Germline V CDR1 and CDR2: MNHNS, SASEGT. The CDR3, as DNA: TGTGCCAGCCCGGGGAGGGGACAAGCTTTCTTT. It specifies CASPGRGQAFF.

This chain uses TRBV4-2 with TRBJ2-1; a weak D match, TRBD2 (6 bases). Trimming shortened V by 0 bases and J by 4 bases, and 16 bases separated the two germline ends. Germline CDR1 and CDR2: LGHNA and YNFKEQ. This CDR3 is built from 17 residues. CDR3 amino acids: CASSQDFTGVRYNEQFF. The CDR3 nucleotides read TGTGCCAGCAGCCAAGATTTTACGGGAGTACGGTACAATGAGCAGTTCTTC.

The chain has TRBV27 and TRBJ1-1; D is uncertain. Per germline, CDR1 MNHEY and CDR2 SMNVEV (reference sequence). This CDR3 has 13 amino acids. V lost 3 bases to trimming and J lost 1 base, with 6 bases between them. CDR3 nucleotide sequence: TGTGCCAGCAGTTTTGCCGGGAACACTGAAGCTTTCTTT. Translating it yields CASSFAGNTEAFF.

This clone appeared once. The chain is built from TRBV29-1 and TRBJ2-5; TRBD1 might be the D (6 bases). With 6 bases removed from V and 5 bases from J, the gap between germline ends came to 19 bases. The CDR3 sequence is 14 residues long. Per the germline V gene, CDR1 is SQVTM and CDR2 is ANQGSEA. Here the CDR3 DNA reads TGCAGCGTCCTACGGACAGCTCCCCCGGAGACCCAGTACTTC. It specifies CSVLRTAPPETQYF.

The V call is TRBV2, the J call TRBJ2-2; D possibly corresponds to TRBD1 (5 bases). V was trimmed by 5 bases and J by 9 bases, leaving 13 bases between them. Germline CDR1 SNHLY, CDR2 FYNNEI. The CDR3 is 13 residues long. CDR3 residues: CASSWGPRRELFF. The CDR3 region has the DNA TGTGCCAGCAGTTGGGGCCCGAGGCGGGAGCTGTTTTTT.

The chain combines TRBV6-6 with TRBJ1-5, with unresolved D. V was clipped by 8 bases and J by 5 bases, with 16 bases between them. CDR1 is MNHNY, CDR2 SVGAGI, per germline (reference sequence). The CDR3 loop spans 14 amino acids. The CDR3 DNA sequence: TGTGCCAGCGGCCCCCCCGGGGAACATCAGCCCCAGCATTTT. This translates into CASGPPGEHQPQHF.

The rearrangement uses TRBV7-9 and TRBJ1-2; D might be TRBD1 (6 bases). V was trimmed by 5 bases and J by 0 bases, leaving 10 bases between them. Germline assignment: CDR1 SEHNR and CDR2 FQNEAQ (reference sequence). The CDR3 runs to 14 residues. This chain's CDR3 is CASSPGQPNYGYTF. The CDR3 DNA follows: TGTGCCAGCAGCCCCGGACAGCCTAACTATGGCTACACCTTC.

The chain has TRBV7-9 and TRBJ1-6; D unclear. Looked up from germline, CDR1 is SEHNR and CDR2 is FQNEAQ (reference sequence). The CDR3 length is 15 residues. Trimming left V 1 base short and J 6 bases short, with 10 bases between. The DNA for the CDR3 is TGTGCCAGCAGCTTAGGCCCCCTCGGTAATTCACCCCTCCACTTT. It yields the protein CASSLGPLGNSPLHF.

The chain recombines TRBV11-3 with TRBJ2-1; no clear D gene. The CDR3 sequence is 16 residues long. The germline V gene has CDR1 SGHNT and CDR2 YENEEA. With 5 bases removed from V and 0 bases from J, the gap between germline ends came to 14 bases. The CDR3 loop reads CASSRSLTSSYNEQFF. The CDR3 DNA follows: TGTGCCAGCAGCCGCTCCTTGACAAGCTCCTACAATGAGCAGTTCTTC.

This chain connects TRBV6-5 to TRBJ1-2; D may be TRBD1 (5 bases). V was trimmed by 6 bases and J by 7 bases, leaving 21 bases between them. Looked up from germline, CDR1 is MNHEY and CDR2 is SVGAGI. CDR3 length: 15 amino acids. CDR3 coding DNA: TGTGCCAGCAGCCGTTCCGACAGAAACGTAGGTGGCTACACCTTC. Protein sequence: CASSRSDRNVGGYTF.

V is TRBV6-5 and J is TRBJ2-5; D may be TRBD1 (6 bases). Per the germline V gene, CDR1 is MNHEY and CDR2 is SVGAGI. The ends were cut back, 4 bases at V and 3 bases at J, with 9 bases in the middle. The CDR3 covers 13 residues. The CDR3, as DNA: TGTGCCAGCAGTTGGGCAGGGGAAGAGACCCAGTACTTC. This sequence encodes CASSWAGEETQYF.

In regard to this clone: The sample contains more than one DNA sequence encoding this CDR3. V usage is TRBV4-1 and J usage is TRBJ1-2; D unresolved. The CDR3 totals 14 residues. The germline V gene has CDR1 MGHRA and CDR2 YSYEKL. V was clipped by 0 bases and J by 1 base, with 6 bases between them. The CDR3 region has the DNA TGCGCCAGCAGCCAAGATCGGGGTAACTATGGCTACACCTTC. Amino acids: CASSQDRGNYGYTF.

The chain recombines TRBV30 with TRBJ2-1; D gene uncertain. V lost 2 bases and J lost 16, with 18 bases in between. Germline V gives CDR1 GTSNPN, CDR2 SVGIG (reference sequence). This CDR3 has 12 amino acids. CDR3 region: CAWSPGLAQFFF. CDR3 sequence (DNA): TGTGCCTGGAGTCCTGGGTTAGCCCAATTCTTCTTC.

The chain couples TRBV7-8 to TRBJ1-5; D uncertain. CDR1 SGHVS and CDR2 FQNEAQ come from the germline V gene. CDR3 length: 13 amino acids. Trimming removed 8 bases from V and 6 bases from J, with 14 bases in between. CDR3 nucleotide sequence: TGTGCCAGCTCTGAGGCGTCTAGTCAGCCCCAGCATTTT. Translation gives CASSEASSQPQHF. The full variable domain, its missing parts supplied by reference TRBV7-8 and TRBJ1-5, is GAGVSQSPRYKVAKRGQDVALRCDPISGHVSLFWYQQALGQGPEFLTYFQNEAQLDKSGLPSDRFFAERPEGSVSTLKIQRTQQEDSAVYLCASSEASSQPQHFGDGTRLSIL.

In this sample, this clone turned up a few times. The chain links TRBV5-1 to TRBJ1-5; possible D gene TRBD1, 6 bases. Germline-derived CDR1 and CDR2 are SGHRS and YFSETQ. V lost 2 bases, J lost 4 bases, and 10 bases lay in between. The CDR3 has 14 amino acids. The CDR3 DNA sequence: TGCGCCAGCAGCTTAGGGACACAAAATCAGCCCCAGCATTTT. Amino acid sequence: CASSLGTQNQPQHF.

The genes are TRBV4-2 and TRBJ2-3, with D unclear. Germline V gives CDR1 LGHNA, CDR2 YNFKEQ. Trimming left V 2 bases short and J 2 bases short, with 11 bases between. The CDR3 runs to 15 residues. CDR3 DNA sequence: TGTGCCAGCAGCCAACACTCCTCCCTCACAGATACGCAGTATTTT. Translating gives CASSQHSSLTDTQYF.

This chain links TRBV5-6 with TRBJ1-2; 9 bases align to TRBD1. CDR3 length: 14 residues. Germline V CDR1 and CDR2: SGHDT, YYEEEE. V trimming: 0 bases; J trimming: 6 bases; junction bases outside the gene matches: 3. DNA for the CDR3: TGTGCCAGCAGCTTGGGGGGACAGGGTCATGGCTACACCTTC. Encoded protein: CASSLGGQGHGYTF.